This entry lists 14 T cell receptor beta chains sequenced from one sample in a study of blood T cell dynamics during melanoma immunotherapy. The time point is: pre-treatment baseline. The method was immunoSEQ multiplex PCR; TCRdb's version includes in-frame clones alone and lacks a portion of them. The repertoire holds several thousand clones, over 65% seen once, with approximately 1% in the top ten. This sample comprised blood, obtained from a patient treated with checkpoint blockade. The receptors derive from a human donor with melanoma.

The chain is built from TRBV5-1 and TRBJ1-4, with a possible D match to TRBD1 (5 bases). The CDR3 has 14 residues. Trimming took 7 bases from V and 7 from J, leaving 17 bases between them. CDR1 is SGHRS, CDR2 YFSETQ, per germline. This chain's CDR3 is CASQGGTMGEKLFF. The CDR3 bases are TGCGCCAGCCAGGGCGGCACGATGGGTGAAAAACTGTTTTTT.

The gene calls are TRBV6-1 and TRBJ2-5; TRBD2 matches at 10 bases. The CDR3 consists of 14 residues. With 7 bases clipped from V and 4 bases from J, the junction kept 6 bases outside the gene matches. The V gene's germline CDR1 is MNHNS and CDR2 SASEGT. The CDR3 nucleotides are TGTGCCAGCAAAGGAGCGGGGGGGCGAGAGACCCAGTACTTC. It yields the protein CASKGAGGRETQYF.

The CDR3 region has the DNA TGTGCCAGCAGCGCCGACAGGGGAGGCGAGCAGTACTTC. Translated, it gives CASSADRGGEQYF. The chain is built from TRBV7-7 and TRBJ2-7; 8 nucleotides match TRBD1. Trimming at V came to 5 bases and at J to 6 bases, leaving 6 bases not matched to a gene. Looked up from germline, CDR1 is SSHAT and CDR2 is FNYEAQ (reference sequence). CDR3 size: 13 residues.

This chain connects TRBV2 to TRBJ2-1; D uncertain. CDR1 is SNHLY, CDR2 FYNNEI, per germline. V was trimmed by 6 bases and J by 4 bases, leaving 4 bases between them. The CDR3 is 11 amino acids. CDR3 DNA sequence: TGTGCCAGCAGCAGATACAATGAGCAGTTCTTC. Encoded protein: CASSRYNEQFF.

V is TRBV30 and J is TRBJ2-1; TRBD2 agrees at 11 bases. V lost 3 bases and J lost 7; bases outside the gene matches: 5. Germline values: CDR1 GTSNPN, CDR2 SVGIG (reference sequence). This CDR3 has 14 amino acids. The chain's CDR3 is CAWRVAGGKNEQFF. DNA of the CDR3: TGTGCCTGGAGGGTAGCGGGAGGGAAGAATGAGCAGTTCTTC.

For the CDR3, the DNA is TGTGCCAGCACCCCAGGGGCAGAGAAAAACATTCAGTACTTC. It codes for CASTPGAEKNIQYF. The chain employs TRBV28 and TRBJ2-4; D may be TRBD1 (6 bases). Deletions cut 7 bases from V and 4 bases from J, with 14 bases between. Germline CDR1 is MDHEN and CDR2 is SYDVKM. This CDR3 is 14 amino acids long.

This chain joins TRBV7-9 and TRBJ2-7; unclear D gene. Trimming took 7 bases from V and 5 from J, leaving 21 bases between them. CDR1 and CDR2 (germline): SEHNR, FQNEAQ (reference sequence). The CDR3 is made up of 15 amino acids. The CDR3 here is CASKLSAVPTDEQYF. CDR3 coding DNA: TGTGCCAGCAAGCTCTCGGCGGTCCCGACCGACGAGCAGTACTTC.

The chain links TRBV5-5 to TRBJ1-5; 7 bases are shared with TRBD1. The germline V gene has CDR1 SGHKS and CDR2 YYEKEE (reference sequence). The V and J ends lost 2 bases and 7 bases, in that order; junction bases with no gene match: 6. The CDR3 covers 14 residues. The chain's CDR3 is CASSLTGVEQPQHF. The DNA for the CDR3 is TGTGCCAGCAGCTTAACAGGGGTAGAACAGCCCCAGCATTTT. Full variable domain (rest looked up from reference TRBV5-5 and TRBJ1-5): DAGVTQSPTHLIKTRGQQVTLRCSPISGHKSVSWYQQVLGQGPQFIFQYYEKEERGRGNFPDRFSARQFPNYSSELNVNALLLGDSALYLCASSLTGVEQPQHFGDGTRLSIL.

This rearrangement joins TRBV7-2 to TRBJ1-4; no definite D call. CDR3 length: 13 residues. V lost 5 bases and J 8 bases, leaving 12 bases between the germline ends. Per germline, CDR1 SGHTA and CDR2 FQGNSA. CDR3 amino acids: CASSRELREKLFF. CDR3 coding DNA: TGTGCCAGCAGCCGAGAGTTAAGAGAAAAACTGTTTTTT.

The chain joins TRBV13 to TRBJ2-5; D gene unclear. The CDR3 contains 13 residues. Trimming took off 5 bases at V and 4 bases at J, with 11 bases between the two ends. Germline CDR1 reads PRHDT; CDR2 reads FYEKMQ (reference sequence). The CDR3 region is CASSPSVRETQYF. CDR3 bases: TGTGCCAGCAGCCCCTCCGTGCGAGAGACCCAGTACTTC.

The V and J genes are TRBV28 and TRBJ1-2; maybe TRBD1 (5 bases). The CDR3 has 14 residues. CDR1 and CDR2 from the germline V gene are MDHEN and SYDVKM. Trimming cost V 5 bases and J 7 bases, with 17 bases left between them. In nucleotides, the CDR3 is TGTGCCAGCAGTCCTTGGGGGTGGCCCGGTGGCTACACCTTC. It encodes CASSPWGWPGGYTF.

This chain joins TRBV27 and TRBJ2-7; D gene uncertain. CDR3 size: 14 residues. Germline V gives CDR1 MNHEY, CDR2 SMNVEV (reference sequence). Trimming shortened V by 4 bases and J by 4 bases, and 14 bases separated the two germline ends. The CDR3 sequence is CASSSKHTGYEQYF. CDR3 bases: TGTGCCAGCAGTTCAAAACATACCGGATACGAGCAGTACTTC.

This chain joins TRBV7-9 and TRBJ2-7, with a weak D call TRBD1 (6 bases). CDR1 and CDR2 (germline): SEHNR, FQNEAQ (reference sequence). The ends were cut back, 5 bases at V and 7 bases at J, with 18 bases in the middle. This CDR3 is built from 14 residues. CDR3 sequence (DNA): TGTGCCAGCAGCCCCTGGACAGAGCCTCGGGAGCAGTACTTC. Translating it yields CASSPWTEPREQYF.

The CDR3, as DNA: TGTGCCAGCAGCTTAGCGACTATCTCTGGGGCCAACGTCCTGACTTTC. Its protein product is CASSLATISGANVLTF. This rearrangement joins TRBV7-6 to TRBJ2-6, with D perhaps matching TRBD2 (5 bases). V was pared by 0 bases and J by 0 bases, with 6 bases between. Germline CDR1 is SGHVS and CDR2 is FNYEAQ. The CDR3 runs 16 residues.